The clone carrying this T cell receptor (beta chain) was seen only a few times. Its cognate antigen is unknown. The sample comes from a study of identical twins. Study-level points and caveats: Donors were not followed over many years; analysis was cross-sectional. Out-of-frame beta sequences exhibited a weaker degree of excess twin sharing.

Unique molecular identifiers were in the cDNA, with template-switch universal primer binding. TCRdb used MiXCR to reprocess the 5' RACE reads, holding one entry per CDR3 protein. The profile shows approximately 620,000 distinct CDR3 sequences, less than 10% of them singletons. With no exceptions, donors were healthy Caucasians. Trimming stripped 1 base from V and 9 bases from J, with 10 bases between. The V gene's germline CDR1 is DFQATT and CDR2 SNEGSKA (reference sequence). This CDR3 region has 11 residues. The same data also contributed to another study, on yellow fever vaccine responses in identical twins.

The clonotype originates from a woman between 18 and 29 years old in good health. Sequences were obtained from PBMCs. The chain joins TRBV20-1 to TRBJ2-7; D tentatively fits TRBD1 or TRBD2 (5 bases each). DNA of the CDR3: TGCAGTGCTAGAGTGGGGGAAGGGCAGTACTTC. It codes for CSARVGEGQYF.